This T cell receptor beta chain was sequenced during a study of T-cell memory formation after mild COVID-19. This clonotype was recorded at least ten times. CDR1 and CDR2 from the germline V gene are MGHRA and YSYEKL. The V end lost 1 base, the J end lost 8 bases, and 12 bases lay between the germline ends. The CDR3 has 13 residues. One entry per CDR3 protein results from TCRdb running MiXCR on the 5' RACE reads. The sample contains 110,000 or so distinct CDR3 sequences, 22% of which appear only once. The chain couples TRBV4-1 to TRBJ2-7; D not certain. Input material: PBMCs or a T cell subset sorted from them (not recorded which). The sequence was collected from a man younger than 30 who had mild COVID-19 (a few samples of this study predate the infection). Cell type and time point are not known. The CDR3 loop is CASSQAAPTQQYF. For the CDR3, the DNA is TGCGCCAGCAGCCAAGCTGCGCCCACCCAGCAGTACTTC.